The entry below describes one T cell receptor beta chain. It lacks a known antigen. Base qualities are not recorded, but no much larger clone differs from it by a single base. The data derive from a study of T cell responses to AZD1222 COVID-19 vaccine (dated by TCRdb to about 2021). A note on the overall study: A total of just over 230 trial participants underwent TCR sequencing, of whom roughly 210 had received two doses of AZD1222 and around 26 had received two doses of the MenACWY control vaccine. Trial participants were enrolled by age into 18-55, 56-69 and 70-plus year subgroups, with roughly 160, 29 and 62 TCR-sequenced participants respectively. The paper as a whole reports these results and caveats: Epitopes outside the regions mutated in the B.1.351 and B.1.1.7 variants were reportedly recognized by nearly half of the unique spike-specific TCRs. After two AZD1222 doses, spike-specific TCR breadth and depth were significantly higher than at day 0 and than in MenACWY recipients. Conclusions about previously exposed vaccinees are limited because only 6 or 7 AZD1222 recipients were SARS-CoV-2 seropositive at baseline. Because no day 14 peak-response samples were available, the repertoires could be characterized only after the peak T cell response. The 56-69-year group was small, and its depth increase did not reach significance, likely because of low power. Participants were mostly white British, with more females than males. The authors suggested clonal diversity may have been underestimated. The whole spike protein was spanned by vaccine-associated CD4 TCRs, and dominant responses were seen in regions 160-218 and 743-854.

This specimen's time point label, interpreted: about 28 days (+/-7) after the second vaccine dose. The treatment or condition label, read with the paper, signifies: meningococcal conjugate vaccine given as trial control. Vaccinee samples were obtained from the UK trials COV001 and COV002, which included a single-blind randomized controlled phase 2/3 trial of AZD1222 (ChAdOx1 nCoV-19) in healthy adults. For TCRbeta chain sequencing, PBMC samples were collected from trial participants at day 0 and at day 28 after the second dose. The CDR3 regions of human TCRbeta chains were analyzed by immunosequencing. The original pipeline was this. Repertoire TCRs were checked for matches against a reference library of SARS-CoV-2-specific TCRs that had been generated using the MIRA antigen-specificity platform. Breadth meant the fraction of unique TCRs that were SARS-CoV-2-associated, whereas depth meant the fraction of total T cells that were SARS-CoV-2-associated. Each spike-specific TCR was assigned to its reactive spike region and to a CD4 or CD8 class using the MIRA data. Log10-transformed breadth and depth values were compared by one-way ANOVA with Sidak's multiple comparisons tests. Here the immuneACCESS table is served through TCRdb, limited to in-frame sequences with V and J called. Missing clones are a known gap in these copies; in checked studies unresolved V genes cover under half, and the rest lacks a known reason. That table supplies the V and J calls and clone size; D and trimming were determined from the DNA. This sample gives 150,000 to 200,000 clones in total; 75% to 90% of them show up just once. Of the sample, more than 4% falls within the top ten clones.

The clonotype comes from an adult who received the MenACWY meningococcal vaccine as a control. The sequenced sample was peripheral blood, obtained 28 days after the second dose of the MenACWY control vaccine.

This receptor has the CDR3 CATSDLGPTGRGTGELFF. The sequenced DNA: TGTGCCACCAGTGATTTAGGCCCTACAGGGAGGGGAACCGGGGAGCTGTTTTTT. The V gene is TRBV24-1 and the J gene is TRBJ2-2, and perhaps TRBD2 as D gene, on 7 matching bases. From the cysteine through the phenylalanine, the CDR3 covers 18 amino acids. Here the CDR3 DNA is all that survives: 54 bases in frame from base 1. For CDR1 and CDR2, the germline V gene lists KGHDR and SFDVKD. The junction carries 19 bases between V and J, which are trimmed by 1 base and 5 bases respectively.